These 10 T cell receptor beta chains originate from one sample sequenced in a study of blood T cell repertoires in COVID-19. The method was immunoSEQ multiplex PCR; TCRdb's version includes in-frame clones alone and lacks a portion of them. This sample has 120,000 to 150,000 clones, with around 83% found just once. What was sequenced was PBMCs or T cells enriched from blood (not recorded which). These receptors were obtained from a woman between 50 and 59 years old who had been exposed to COVID-19.

This clone was recorded only once. The chain links TRBV12-5 to TRBJ1-1; the match to TRBD1 covers 9 bases. The CDR3 totals 20 residues. CDR1 and CDR2 from the germline V gene are LGHNT and FRNRAP. J lost 1 base, V lost 0 bases, and 15 bases had no gene match. The CDR3 loop reads CASGLVEHTNRGRRNTEAFF. As DNA, the CDR3 is TGTGCTAGTGGTTTGGTAGAGCATACTAACAGGGGGCGCCGGAACACTGAAGCTTTCTTT.

J is TRBJ1-1 and V is TRBV9, with 8 nucleotides matching TRBD1. V was clipped by 0 bases and J by 0 bases; unmatched bases: 4. The CDR3 has 16 amino acids. Germline V gives CDR1 SGDLS, CDR2 YYNGEE. As DNA, the CDR3 is TGTGCCAGCAGCGTAGCTCCGACAGGGGTGAACACTGAAGCTTTCTTT. Encoded protein: CASSVAPTGVNTEAFF.

The chain uses TRBV3-1 (or the pseudogene TRBV3-2) and TRBJ2-3; D is ambiguous. Germline V gene data show CDR1 as LGHDT and CDR2 as YNNKEL (reference sequence). Trimming pared 4 bases from V and 3 bases from J, leaving 11 bases between. This CDR3 region has 14 residues. The CDR3 spells CASSPYTRTDTQYF. The CDR3 nucleotides read TGTGCCAGCAGCCCTTATACGAGAACAGATACGCAGTATTTT.

The rearrangement joins TRBV6-5 to TRBJ1-2; D unclear. V was trimmed by 0 bases and J by 6 bases, leaving 11 bases between them. CDR3 length: 14 amino acids. The germline gives CDR1 MNHEY, CDR2 SVGAGI. The CDR3, as DNA: TGTGCCAGCAGTTACTCGTCCACAGCTAATGGCTACACCTTC. Amino acid sequence: CASSYSSTANGYTF.

In this sample, this clone turned up a few times. The rearrangement uses TRBV15 and TRBJ2-2; D is ambiguous. The CDR3 spans 13 residues. Germline CDR1 LNHNV, CDR2 YYDKDF (reference sequence). V dropped 5 bases and J dropped 5 bases, with 9 bases sitting between them. The CDR3: CATSARVTGELFF. Written as DNA, the CDR3 is TGTGCCACCAGCGCCCGAGTTACCGGGGAGCTGTTTTTT.

The rearrangement uses TRBV5-4 and TRBJ2-7, with 7 bases lining up with TRBD1. J lost 0 bases, V lost 2 bases, and 5 bases had no gene match. The germline V gene has CDR1 SGHNT and CDR2 YYREEE (reference sequence). The CDR3 is made up of 15 amino acids. CDR3 region: CASSLGGPFSYEQYF. Written as DNA, the CDR3 is TGTGCCAGCAGCTTAGGGGGCCCTTTCTCCTACGAGCAGTACTTC.

Of note for this clone: Distinct nucleotide sequences in the sample also encode this CDR3. The chain joins TRBV9 to TRBJ2-5, with a tentative D call TRBD2 (5 bases). The germline CDR1 and CDR2 sequences are SGDLS and YYNGEE. V was trimmed by 0 bases and J by 2 bases, leaving 5 bases between them. The CDR3 loop spans 13 amino acids. The CDR3 here is CASSVAGQETQYF. CDR3 nucleotides: TGTGCCAGCAGCGTAGCGGGGCAAGAGACCCAGTACTTC.

The gene calls are TRBV29-1 and TRBJ1-1, with no clear D. The CDR3 length is 14 residues. V was shortened by 7 bases and J by 4 bases, with 19 bases between the two germline ends. The germline V gene encodes CDR1 SQVTM and CDR2 ANQGSEA. CDR3 DNA sequence: TGCAGCGCAAACACAAAAATTGCTGGCACTGAAGCTTTCTTT. This codes for CSANTKIAGTEAFF. The full variable domain, its missing parts supplied by reference TRBV29-1 and TRBJ1-1, is SAVISQKPSRDICQRGTSLTIQCQVDSQVTMMFWYRQQPGQSLTLIATANQGSEATYESGFVIDKFPISRPNLTFSTLTVSNMSPEDSSIYLCSANTKIAGTEAFFGQGTRLTVV.

This rearrangement joins TRBV6-6 to TRBJ1-1; the D is unclear. The V and J ends lost 0 bases and 4 bases respectively, with 6 bases between them. The CDR3 is made up of 13 amino acids. CDR1 is MNHNY and CDR2 is SVGAGI in the germline V gene (reference sequence). The CDR3 here is CASSYSARTEAFF. The CDR3 DNA is TGTGCCAGCAGTTACTCGGCCCGCACTGAAGCTTTCTTT.

The table lists this clone with many counts. The genes are TRBV10-3 and TRBJ2-2; 7 nucleotides agree with TRBD1. CDR3 length: 14 amino acids. Germline loops: CDR1 ENHRY, CDR2 SYGVKD. J was trimmed by 7 bases and V by 5 bases; bases with no gene match: 7. CDR3 nucleotides: TGTGCCATCAGTACAACAGGGGCTAACGGGGAGCTGTTTTTT. It yields the protein CAISTTGANGELFF.